One and the same sample provided the 21 T cell receptor beta chains below, sequenced in a study of T cell repertoires in cytomegalovirus infection (dated by TCRdb to between 2018 and 2021). Data came from an Illumina HiSeq 1500. TCRdb reran the public reads through fastp at Q25 and MiXCR, keeping productive beta chains. Each CDR3 protein gets just one entry, which takes the most common genes and DNA from the rows behind it. Across this sample there are fewer than 250,000 distinct CDR3 sequences, with over 20% seen only once. The leading ten clones occupy about 18% of the sample. The source material was CD8+ T cells from PBMCs. The receptors derive from a human donor in good health (CMV status not recorded). Some clones in this sample may be carry-over from other donors' samples.

The chain links TRBV2 to TRBJ2-2; TRBD2 agrees at 10 bases. This CDR3 is built from 16 residues. CDR1 and CDR2 (germline): SNHLY, FYNNEI. J lost 7 bases, V lost 10 bases, and 15 bases had no gene match. CDR3 sequence: CATLREAGGLDGELFF. DNA for the CDR3: TGTGCCACCTTGAGGGAAGCGGGGGGGCTCGACGGGGAGCTGTTTTTT.

The rearrangement links TRBV7-9 to TRBJ1-2; no firm D call. The CDR3 totals 16 residues. V was trimmed by 4 bases and J by 6 bases, leaving 21 bases between them. The V gene's germline CDR1 is SEHNR and CDR2 FQNEAQ (reference sequence). The CDR3 here is CASSSTVMTAHDGYTF. For the CDR3, the DNA is TGTGCCAGCAGCTCCACAGTGATGACGGCGCACGATGGCTACACCTTC.

The chain carries TRBV28 and TRBJ2-7; D remains ambiguous. V was cut by 3 bases and J by 5 bases, with 14 bases left in between. CDR1 MDHEN and CDR2 SYDVKM come from the germline V gene. This CDR3 is 14 amino acids long. For the CDR3, the DNA is TGTGCCAGCAGTTTCATAGGGTCTGACAACGAGCAGTACTTC. Residues: CASSFIGSDNEQYF.

The chain has TRBV4-1 and TRBJ1-2; tentatively, D is TRBD1 (6 bases). This CDR3 spans 14 amino acids. The V and J ends lost 3 bases and 10 bases respectively, with 18 bases between them. Germline V gene data show CDR1 as MGHRA and CDR2 as YSYEKL. CDR3 sequence: CASSQLLGTRIYTF. The CDR3 nucleotides read TGCGCCAGCAGCCAGCTCTTAGGGACACGGATCTACACCTTC.

This clonotype was recorded a few times. The chain combines TRBV7-2 with TRBJ1-1; tentative D call: TRBD1 (5 bases). Germline loops: CDR1 SGHTA, CDR2 FQGNSA. CDR3 length: 17 amino acids. Trimming pared 2 bases from V and 0 bases from J, leaving 16 bases between. CDR3 residues: CASSLFGRVLMNTEAFF. The CDR3 DNA reads TGTGCCAGCAGCTTATTCGGCAGGGTCCTTATGAACACTGAAGCTTTCTTT. Full variable domain (rest looked up from reference TRBV7-2 and TRBJ1-1): GAGVSQSPSNKVTEKGKDVELRCDPISGHTALYWYRQSLGQGLEFLIYFQGNSAPDKSGLPSDRFSAERTGGSVSTLTIQRTQQEDSAVYLCASSLFGRVLMNTEAFFGQGTRLTVV.

This rearrangement joins TRBV11-2 to TRBJ1-1, with unresolved D. In germline, CDR1 is SGHAT, CDR2 FQNNGV. The CDR3 consists of 15 residues. V lost 0 bases and J lost 0, with 8 bases in between. The chain's CDR3 is CASSLDPGMNTEAFF. The DNA of the CDR3 is TGTGCCAGCAGCTTAGATCCAGGAATGAACACTGAAGCTTTCTTT.

This clonotype showed up just a few times. The chain carries TRBV19 and TRBJ1-1, with D possibly TRBD1 on 6 matching bases. Per germline, CDR1 LNHDA and CDR2 SQIVND (reference sequence). With 2 bases removed from V and 0 bases from J, the gap between germline ends came to 13 bases. This CDR3 is built from 16 residues. The CDR3 spells CASSIRDRRLNTEAFF. The DNA for the CDR3 is TGTGCCAGTAGTATACGCGACAGGCGCTTGAACACTGAAGCTTTCTTT.

This clonotype has a handful of counts. The V and J genes are TRBV12-3 or TRBV12-4 and TRBJ2-5; TRBD1 might be the D (6 bases). The V end lost 6 bases, the J end lost 1 base, and 12 bases lay between the germline ends. The CDR3 loop spans 14 amino acids. The CDR3 DNA follows: TGTGCCAGCAGCCGACAGGAATCCCAAGAGACCCAGTACTTC. Translating it yields CASSRQESQETQYF.

This clonotype was recorded at least ten times. V and J are TRBV7-8 and TRBJ1-1; a weak D match, TRBD1 (5 bases). The germline V gene encodes CDR1 SGHVS and CDR2 FQNEAQ. The CDR3 contains 15 residues. V was shortened by 1 base and J by 4 bases, with 13 bases between the two germline ends. CDR3 coding DNA: TGTGCCAGCAGCTTAGTTGTCCGCGGGGGCACTGAAGCTTTCTTT. Its protein is CASSLVVRGGTEAFF.

This clonotype was counted only a few times. The chain links TRBV7-6 to TRBJ2-5; TRBD1 is a possible D gene (6 bases). Germline values: CDR1 SGHVS, CDR2 FNYEAQ. The CDR3 has 14 residues. V was clipped by 6 bases and J by 0 bases, with 11 bases between them. The CDR3, as DNA: TGTGCCAGCAGTCCGGACAGCAACCAAGAGACCCAGTACTTC. As protein: CASSPDSNQETQYF.

This clonotype was observed a few times. The rearrangement joins TRBV28 to TRBJ1-5; 12 bases fit TRBD1. V was pared by 3 bases and J by 4 bases, with 13 bases of the junction left unmatched. The CDR3 extends over 19 amino acids. CDR1 and CDR2 (germline): MDHEN, SYDVKM. The CDR3 region has the DNA TGTGCCAGCAGTTTCCCGACGGGACAGGGGGCATTCCGAAATCAGCCCCAGCATTTT. This codes for CASSFPTGQGAFRNQPQHF.

This clonotype has a handful of counts. The chain carries TRBV12-3 or TRBV12-4 and TRBJ1-2; D gene uncertain. There are 13 residues in the CDR3. V was trimmed by 4 bases and J by 8 bases, leaving 14 bases between them. CDR3: CASSSEVGSGYTF. The DNA of the CDR3 is TGTGCCAGCAGTTCGGAAGTCGGGAGCGGCTACACCTTC.

Worth noting for this clonotype: Possible read error: a much larger clone is one base away. This chain joins TRBV7-2 and TRBJ2-5; D remains unclear. The CDR3 contains 15 residues. Germline CDR1 is SGHTA and CDR2 is FQGNSA. V shed 4 bases and J shed 5 bases, with 17 bases lying between them. For the CDR3, the DNA is TGTGCCAGCAGCTCAGACACCCGTCCCCATGAGACCCAGTACTTC. Its protein product is CASSSDTRPHETQYF.

In this sample, this clonotype turned up a few times. V and J are TRBV29-1 and TRBJ2-7; D is possibly TRBD1 (6 bases). The V gene lost 6 bases and the J gene lost 2 bases, with 14 bases spanning the gap. The CDR3 length is 13 residues. CDR1 and CDR2 from the germline V gene are SQVTM and ANQGSEA. In DNA form, the CDR3 reads TGCAGCGTACTCGGGACACCTACCTACGAGCAGTACTTC. This gives the protein CSVLGTPTYEQYF.

This clonotype occurred many times. This chain uses TRBV20-1 with TRBJ2-7; D is perhaps TRBD2 (5 bases). Trimming shortened V by 3 bases and J by 0 bases, and 12 bases separated the two germline ends. Germline V lookup: CDR1 DFQATT, CDR2 SNEGSKA (reference sequence). This CDR3 is built from 14 residues. The CDR3 bases are TGCAGTGCTAGGGACCGAGGGCTCTCCTACGAGCAGTACTTC. Translating it yields CSARDRGLSYEQYF.

The genes are TRBV2 and TRBJ2-1; no clear D gene. Germline V gene sequence: CDR1 SNHLY, CDR2 FYNNEI. Trimming removed 0 bases at V and 12 bases at J, with 12 bases between. CDR3 length: 13 residues. The CDR3 spells CASSEALLGSQFF. DNA for the CDR3: TGTGCCAGCAGTGAAGCGCTTCTGGGTTCGCAGTTCTTC.

Ten or more counts support this clonotype. The chain has TRBV7-2 and TRBJ2-1, with 11 bases aligning to TRBD2. CDR1 and CDR2 from the germline V gene are SGHTA and FQGNSA. V lost 11 bases, J lost 4 bases, and 10 bases stayed unmatched. This CDR3 has 15 residues. CDR3: CAQAGSGGEYNEQFF. DNA of the CDR3: TGTGCCCAGGCAGGTAGCGGGGGGGAATACAATGAGCAGTTCTTC.

This clonotype has a handful of counts. The gene calls are TRBV7-9 and TRBJ2-1; D may be TRBD2 (6 bases). CDR1 and CDR2 from the germline V gene are SEHNR and FQNEAQ (reference sequence). Trimming took off 5 bases at V and 10 bases at J, with 15 bases between the two ends. The CDR3 loop spans 13 amino acids. DNA for the CDR3: TGTGCCAGCAGCCCTCAGGGCGGGGTAGAGCAGTTCTTC. It is translated as CASSPQGGVEQFF.

This clonotype was recorded at least ten times. This rearrangement joins TRBV6-5 to TRBJ2-1; D uncertain. CDR1 and CDR2 (germline): MNHEY, SVGAGI. There are 13 residues in the CDR3. Deletions cut 2 bases from V and 7 bases from J, with 9 bases between. CDR3 amino acids: CASSYGVLNEQFF. CDR3 DNA: TGTGCCAGCAGTTACGGGGTCTTAAATGAGCAGTTCTTC.

V gene TRBV20-1 combines with J gene TRBJ2-3; D call uncertain. With 1 base removed from V and 2 bases from J, the gap between germline ends came to 13 bases. Germline V lookup: CDR1 DFQATT, CDR2 SNEGSKA (reference sequence). The CDR3 sequence is 15 residues long. As DNA, the CDR3 is TGCAGTGCTAGAGGACGCCCTGGTTCCACAGATACGCAGTATTTT. Protein: CSARGRPGSTDTQYF.

The rearrangement uses TRBV28 and TRBJ2-2; D may be TRBD2 (5 bases). V was clipped by 3 bases and J by 5 bases, with 13 bases between them. CDR3 length: 15 residues. The germline V gene has CDR1 MDHEN and CDR2 SYDVKM. The chain's CDR3 is CASSLIGRRTGELFF. CDR3 nucleotide sequence: TGTGCCAGCAGTTTGATCGGAAGGAGGACCGGGGAGCTGTTTTTT.